The T cell receptor (beta chain) described here comes from a study of T cells in Graves' hyperthyroidism and ophthalmopathy. This clonotype was found many times. Its antigen is unknown. Exclusion of a patient resulted from uncontrolled infection, other autoimmune disease, pregnancy or lactation. Used for diagnoses were clinical symptoms, serum thyroxine and TRAb, thyroid ultrasound and orbital computed tomography. Whole-study results and caveats: Blood also contained most expanded thyroid clonotypes above 0.001.

There were TCR beta CDR3 regions amplified from RNA transcripts. The HTBI primer set was used in a first-round RT-PCR of the TCR CDR3. One entry per CDR3 protein results from TCRdb running MiXCR on the multiplex PCR reads. The table shows 530,000 or so distinct CDR3 sequences, with 46% occurring only once. CDR1 MGHRA and CDR2 YSYEKL come from the germline V gene. V was clipped by 0 bases and J by 4 bases, with 10 bases between them. The CDR3 length is 16 residues. The chain has TRBV4-1 and TRBJ2-6; no clear D. The source material was peripheral blood or thyroid tissue (not recorded which). The receptor was isolated from a woman younger than 30 with Graves' hyperthyroidism. This CDR3 is CASSQDIAFGANVLTF. Written as DNA, the CDR3 is TGCGCCAGCAGCCAAGATATTGCTTTCGGGGCCAACGTCCTGACTTTC.